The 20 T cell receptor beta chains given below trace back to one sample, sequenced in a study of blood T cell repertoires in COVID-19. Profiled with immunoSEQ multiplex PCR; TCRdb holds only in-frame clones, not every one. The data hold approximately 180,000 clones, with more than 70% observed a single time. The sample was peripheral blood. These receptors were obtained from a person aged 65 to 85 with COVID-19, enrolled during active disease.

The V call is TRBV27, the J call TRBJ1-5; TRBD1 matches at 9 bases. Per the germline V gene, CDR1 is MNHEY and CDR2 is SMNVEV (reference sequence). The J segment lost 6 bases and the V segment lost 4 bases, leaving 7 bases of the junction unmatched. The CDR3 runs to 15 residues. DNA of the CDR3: TGTGCCAGCAGTTCGGACAGGGGACGAAGTCAGCCCCAGCATTTT. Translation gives CASSSDRGRSQPQHF.

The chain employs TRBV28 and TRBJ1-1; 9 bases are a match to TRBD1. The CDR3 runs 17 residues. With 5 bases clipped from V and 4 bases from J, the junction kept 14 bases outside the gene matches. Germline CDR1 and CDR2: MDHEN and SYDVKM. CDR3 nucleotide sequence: TGTGCCAGCAGTACCCCTTGGACAGGGGACAGTGGCACTGAAGCTTTCTTT. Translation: CASSTPWTGDSGTEAFF.

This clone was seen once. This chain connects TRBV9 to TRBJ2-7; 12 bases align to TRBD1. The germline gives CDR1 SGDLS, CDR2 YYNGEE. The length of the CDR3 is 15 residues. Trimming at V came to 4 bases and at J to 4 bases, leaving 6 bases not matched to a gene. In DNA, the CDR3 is TGTGCCAGCAGCACCGGGACAGGGGGCGCTTACGAGCAGTACTTC. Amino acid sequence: CASSTGTGGAYEQYF. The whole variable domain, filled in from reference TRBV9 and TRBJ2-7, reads DSGVTQTPKHLITATGQRVTLRCSPRSGDLSVYWYQQSLDQGLQFLIQYYNGEERAKGNILERFSAQQFPDLHSELNLSSLELGDSALYFCASSTGTGGAYEQYFGPGTRLTVT.

CDR3 nucleotide sequence: TGCGCCAGCAGTCAGACAGGAATCACCTACGAGCAGTACTTC. Translating it yields CASSQTGITYEQYF. This chain uses TRBV23-1 with TRBJ2-7; possible D gene TRBD1, 6 bases. TRBV23-1 is an ORF; its function is uncertain. The CDR3 extends over 14 amino acids. The V and J ends lost 3 bases and 2 bases respectively, with 11 bases between them.

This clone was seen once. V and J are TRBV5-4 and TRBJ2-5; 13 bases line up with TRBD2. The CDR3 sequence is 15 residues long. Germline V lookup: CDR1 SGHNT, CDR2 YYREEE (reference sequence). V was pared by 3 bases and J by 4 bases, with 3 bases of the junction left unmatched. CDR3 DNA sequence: TGTGCCAGCAGCTCGCGGACTAGCGGGGGAGAGACCCAGTACTTC. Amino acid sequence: CASSSRTSGGETQYF.

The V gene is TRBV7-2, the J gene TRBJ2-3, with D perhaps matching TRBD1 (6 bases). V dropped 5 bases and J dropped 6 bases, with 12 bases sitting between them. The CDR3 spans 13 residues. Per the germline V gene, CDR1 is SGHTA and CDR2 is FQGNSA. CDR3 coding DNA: TGTGCCAGCAGCATAAACAGGGACGATACGCAGTATTTT. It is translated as CASSINRDDTQYF. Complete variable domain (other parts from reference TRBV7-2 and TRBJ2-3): GAGVSQSPSNKVTEKGKDVELRCDPISGHTALYWYRQSLGQGLEFLIYFQGNSAPDKSGLPSDRFSAERTGGSVSTLTIQRTQQEDSAVYLCASSINRDDTQYFGPGTRLTVL.

CDR3 in amino acids: CASSPGQFRSGANVLTF. In nucleotides, the CDR3 is TGTGCCAGCAGTCCCGGACAGTTTCGCTCTGGGGCCAACGTCCTGACTTTC. The V and J genes are TRBV27 and TRBJ2-6, with D maybe TRBD1 (6 bases). The V end lost 5 bases, the J end lost 0 bases, and 14 bases lay between the germline ends. This CDR3 has 17 amino acids. From germline, CDR1 is MNHEY and CDR2 SMNVEV (reference sequence).

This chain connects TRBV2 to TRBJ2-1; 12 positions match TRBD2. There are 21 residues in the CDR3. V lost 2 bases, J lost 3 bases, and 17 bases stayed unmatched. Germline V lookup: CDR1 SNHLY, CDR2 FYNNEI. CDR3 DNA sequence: TGTGCCAGCAGTGAACCTACCACCCCGTGGGAGACTAGCGGGGGCTACAATGAGCAGTTCTTC. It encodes CASSEPTTPWETSGGYNEQFF.

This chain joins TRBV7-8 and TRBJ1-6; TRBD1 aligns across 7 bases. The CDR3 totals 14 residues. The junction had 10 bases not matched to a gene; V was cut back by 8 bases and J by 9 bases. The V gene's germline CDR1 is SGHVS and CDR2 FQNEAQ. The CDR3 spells CASQRQGGFSPLHF. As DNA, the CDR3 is TGTGCCAGCCAACGACAGGGAGGCTTTTCACCCCTCCACTTT.

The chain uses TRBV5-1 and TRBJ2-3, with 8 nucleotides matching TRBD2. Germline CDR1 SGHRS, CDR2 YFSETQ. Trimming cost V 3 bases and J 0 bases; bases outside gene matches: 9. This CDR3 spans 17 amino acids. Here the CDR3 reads CASSSGGGGYSTDTQYF. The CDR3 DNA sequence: TGCGCCAGCAGCTCGGGAGGGGGAGGCTACAGCACAGATACGCAGTATTTT.

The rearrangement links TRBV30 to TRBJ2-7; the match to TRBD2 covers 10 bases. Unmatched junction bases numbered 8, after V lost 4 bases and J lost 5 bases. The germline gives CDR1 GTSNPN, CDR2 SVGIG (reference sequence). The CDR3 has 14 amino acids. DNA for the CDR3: TGTGCCTGGATTCGAGCGGGAGGGCCCAACGAGCAGTACTTC. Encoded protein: CAWIRAGGPNEQYF.

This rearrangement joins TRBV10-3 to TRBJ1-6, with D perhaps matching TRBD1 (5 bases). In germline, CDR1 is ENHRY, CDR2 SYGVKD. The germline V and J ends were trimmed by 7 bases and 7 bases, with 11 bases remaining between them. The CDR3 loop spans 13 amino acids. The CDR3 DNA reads TGTGCCATCATGGCCAGGGAAAATTCACCCCTCCACTTT. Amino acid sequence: CAIMARENSPLHF.

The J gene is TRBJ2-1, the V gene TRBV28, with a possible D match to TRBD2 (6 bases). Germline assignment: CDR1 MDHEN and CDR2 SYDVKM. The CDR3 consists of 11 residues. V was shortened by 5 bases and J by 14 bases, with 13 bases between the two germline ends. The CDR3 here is CASSSQEREFF. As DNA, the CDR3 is TGTGCCAGCAGTAGCCAGGAGCGGGAGTTCTTC. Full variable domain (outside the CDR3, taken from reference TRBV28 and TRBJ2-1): DVKVTQSSRYLVKRTGEKVFLECVQDMDHENMFWYRQDPGLGLRLIYFSYDVKMKEKGDIPEGYSVSREKKERFSLILESASTNQTSMYLCASSSQEREFFGPGTRLTVL.

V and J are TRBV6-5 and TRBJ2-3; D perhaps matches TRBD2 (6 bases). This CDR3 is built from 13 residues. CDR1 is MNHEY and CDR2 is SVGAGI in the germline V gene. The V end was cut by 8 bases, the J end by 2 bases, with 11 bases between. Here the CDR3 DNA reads TGTGCCAGCGTAAGGGACTTCACAGATACGCAGTATTTT. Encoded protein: CASVRDFTDTQYF.

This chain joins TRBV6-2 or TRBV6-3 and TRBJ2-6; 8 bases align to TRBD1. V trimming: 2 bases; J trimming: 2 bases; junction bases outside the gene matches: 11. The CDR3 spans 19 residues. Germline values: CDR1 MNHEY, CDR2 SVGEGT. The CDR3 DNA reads TGTGCCAGCAGTTACCGAACCGACAGGGGAGGCCCTGGGGCCAACGTCCTGACTTTC. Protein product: CASSYRTDRGGPGANVLTF.

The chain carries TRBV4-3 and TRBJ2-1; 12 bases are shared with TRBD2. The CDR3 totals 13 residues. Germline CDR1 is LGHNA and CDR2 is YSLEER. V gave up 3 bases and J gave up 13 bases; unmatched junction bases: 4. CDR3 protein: CASSQTSGSVQFF. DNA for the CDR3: TGCGCCAGCAGCCAGACTAGCGGGAGCGTACAGTTCTTC.

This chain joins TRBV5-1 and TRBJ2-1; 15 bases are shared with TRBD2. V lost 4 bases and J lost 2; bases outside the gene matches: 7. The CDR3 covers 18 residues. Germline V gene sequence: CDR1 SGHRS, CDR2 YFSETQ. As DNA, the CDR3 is TGCGCCAGCAGCCGGGGACTAGCGGGAGGTGCGGCCTACAATGAGCAGTTCTTC. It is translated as CASSRGLAGGAAYNEQFF.

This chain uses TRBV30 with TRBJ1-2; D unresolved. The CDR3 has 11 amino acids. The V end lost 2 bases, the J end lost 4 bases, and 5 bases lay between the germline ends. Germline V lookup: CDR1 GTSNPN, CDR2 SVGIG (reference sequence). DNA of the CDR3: TGTGCCTGGAGTAACAGCTATGGCTACACCTTC. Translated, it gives CAWSNSYGYTF. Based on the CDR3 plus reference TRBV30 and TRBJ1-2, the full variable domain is SQTIHQWPATLVQPVGSPLSLECTVEGTSNPNLYWYRQAAGRGLQLLFYSVGIGQISSEVPQNLSASRPQDRQFILSSKKLLLSDSGFYLCAWSNSYGYTFGSGTRLTVV.

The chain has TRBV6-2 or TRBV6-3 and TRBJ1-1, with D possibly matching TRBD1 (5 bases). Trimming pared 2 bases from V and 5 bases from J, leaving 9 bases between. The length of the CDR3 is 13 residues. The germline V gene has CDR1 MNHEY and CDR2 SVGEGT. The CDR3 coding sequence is TGTGCCAGCAGTTACCCAGGGCGAACTGAAGCTTTCTTT. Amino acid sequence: CASSYPGRTEAFF.

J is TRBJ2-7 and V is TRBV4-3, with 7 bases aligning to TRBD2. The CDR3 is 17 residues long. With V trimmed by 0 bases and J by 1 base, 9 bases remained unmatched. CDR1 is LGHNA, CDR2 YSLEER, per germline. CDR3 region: CASSQDLGGWESYEQYF. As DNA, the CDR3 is TGCGCCAGCAGCCAAGACCTGGGGGGGTGGGAGTCCTACGAGCAGTACTTC.